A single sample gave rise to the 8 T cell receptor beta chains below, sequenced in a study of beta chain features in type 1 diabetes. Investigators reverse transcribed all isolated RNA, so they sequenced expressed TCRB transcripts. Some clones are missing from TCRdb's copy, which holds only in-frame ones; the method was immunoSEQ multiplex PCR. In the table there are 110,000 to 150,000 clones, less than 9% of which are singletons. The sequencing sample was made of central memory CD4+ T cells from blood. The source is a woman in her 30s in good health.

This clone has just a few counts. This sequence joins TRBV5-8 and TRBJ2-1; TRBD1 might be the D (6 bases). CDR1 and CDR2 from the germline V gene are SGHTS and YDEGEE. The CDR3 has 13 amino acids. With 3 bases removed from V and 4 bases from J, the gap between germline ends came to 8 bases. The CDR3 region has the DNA TGTGCCAGCAGCTCCGGACAGTACAATGAGCAGTTCTTC. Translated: CASSSGQYNEQFF.

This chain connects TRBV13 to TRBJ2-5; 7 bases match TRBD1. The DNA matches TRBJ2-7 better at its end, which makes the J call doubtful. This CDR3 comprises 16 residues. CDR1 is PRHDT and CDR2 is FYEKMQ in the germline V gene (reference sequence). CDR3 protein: CASSPRSGTVPYEQYF. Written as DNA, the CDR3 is TGTGCCAGCAGCCCGCGCTCCGGGACAGTCCCCTACGAGCAGTACTTC.

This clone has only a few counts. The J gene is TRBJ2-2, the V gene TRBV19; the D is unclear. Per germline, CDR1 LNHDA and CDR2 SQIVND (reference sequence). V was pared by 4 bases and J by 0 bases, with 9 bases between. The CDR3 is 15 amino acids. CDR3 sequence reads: CASSRSSSNTGELFF. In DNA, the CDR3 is TGTGCCAGTAGTAGATCAAGCTCGAACACCGGGGAGCTGTTTTTT.

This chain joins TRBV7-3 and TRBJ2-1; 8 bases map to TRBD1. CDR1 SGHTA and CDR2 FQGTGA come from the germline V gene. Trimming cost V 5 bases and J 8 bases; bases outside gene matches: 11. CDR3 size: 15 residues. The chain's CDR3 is CASSRKGQGWDEQFF. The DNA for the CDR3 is TGTGCCAGCAGCCGAAAAGGACAGGGTTGGGATGAGCAGTTCTTC.

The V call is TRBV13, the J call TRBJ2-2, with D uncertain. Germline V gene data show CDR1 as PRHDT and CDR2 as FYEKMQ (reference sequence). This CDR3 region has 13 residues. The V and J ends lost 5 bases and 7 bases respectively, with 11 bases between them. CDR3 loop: CASSPPQVGELFF. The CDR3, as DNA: TGTGCCAGCAGCCCCCCGCAGGTCGGGGAGCTGTTTTTT. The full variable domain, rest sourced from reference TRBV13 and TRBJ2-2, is AAGVIQSPRHLIKEKRETATLKCYPIPRHDTVYWYQQGPGQDPQFLISFYEKMQSDKGSIPDRFSAQQFSDYHSELNMSSLELGDSALYFCASSPPQVGELFFGEGSRLTVL.

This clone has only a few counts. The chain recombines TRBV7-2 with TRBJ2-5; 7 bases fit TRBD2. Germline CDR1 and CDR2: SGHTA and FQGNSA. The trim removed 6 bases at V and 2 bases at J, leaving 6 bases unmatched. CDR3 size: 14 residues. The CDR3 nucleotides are TGTGCCAGCAGTTGGGGAGCGGGACAAGAGACCCAGTACTTC. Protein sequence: CASSWGAGQETQYF.

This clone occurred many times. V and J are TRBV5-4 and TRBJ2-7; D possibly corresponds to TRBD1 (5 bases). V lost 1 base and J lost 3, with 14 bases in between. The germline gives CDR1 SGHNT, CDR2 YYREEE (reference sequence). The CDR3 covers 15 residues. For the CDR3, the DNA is TGTGCCAGCAGCTTGCCAGGTAGGGGCTTCTACGAGCAGTACTTC. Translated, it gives CASSLPGRGFYEQYF. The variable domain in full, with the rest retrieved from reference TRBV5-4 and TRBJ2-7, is ETGVTQSPTHLIKTRGQQVTLRCSSQSGHNTVSWYQQALGQGPQFIFQYYREEENGRGNFPPRFSGLQFPNYSSELNVNALELDDSALYLCASSLPGRGFYEQYFGPGTRLTVT.

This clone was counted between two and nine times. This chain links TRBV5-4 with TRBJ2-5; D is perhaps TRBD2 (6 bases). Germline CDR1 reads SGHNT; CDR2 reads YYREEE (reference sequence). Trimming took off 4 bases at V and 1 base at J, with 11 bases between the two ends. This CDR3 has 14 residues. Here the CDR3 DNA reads TGTGCCAGCAGCCTACCGGGACTCCAAGAGACCCAGTACTTC. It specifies CASSLPGLQETQYF.